This TCR beta chain emerged from a study of T-cell memory formation after mild COVID-19. General study findings and limits: Contracting CD8+ clones were enriched in EMRA, CD4+ mainly in CM and EM. Unconfirmed was the SARS-CoV-2 specificity of second-wave clones that peaked on day 37. The study found balanced CD4/CD8 in clones contracting day 15 to 85 and a CD4+ lean in later expanders.

After 5'RACE with constant-segment primers, TCR alpha and TCR beta cDNA libraries carrying sample barcodes and UMIs were obtained. TCRdb recomputed calls from the 5' RACE reads with MiXCR, one row per CDR3 protein. This sample carries roughly 550,000 distinct CDR3 sequences, approximately 20% of them seen once, and the ten largest clones take about 12%. This clonotype turned up a few times. Its specificity is unknown. This CDR3 contains 16 residues. CDR1 and CDR2 (germline): DFQATT, SNEGSKA (reference sequence). V dropped 0 bases and J dropped 2 bases, with 17 bases sitting between them. This chain joins TRBV20-1 and TRBJ2-7; D remains unclear. This TCR came from an adult woman who had mild COVID-19 (a few samples of this study predate the infection). Cell type and time point are not known. The material sequenced was PBMCs or a T cell subset sorted from them (not recorded which). This CDR3 is CSAREGSQKKPYEQYF. CDR3 DNA sequence: TGCAGTGCTAGAGAAGGAAGCCAAAAAAAACCCTACGAGCAGTACTTC.